The 32 T cell receptor beta chains in this list originate from one sample, sequenced in a study of OX40 agonist ivuxolimab in advanced cancers. Data came from immunoSEQ multiplex PCR; TCRdb stores just in-frame clones and leaves some out. The data hold 40,000 to 60,000 clones, with 75% to 80% observed a single time. The sequencing here drew on CD4+ or CD8+ T cells sorted from blood, taken in a trial of the OX40 agonist ivuxolimab. The origin of the receptors is an adult with an advanced solid tumor such as melanoma, head and neck, liver or kidney cancer.

This clone has just one count. This chain joins TRBV5-6 and TRBJ2-5, with a tentative D call TRBD2 (6 bases). Germline CDR1 SGHDT, CDR2 YYEEEE. V was cut by 2 bases and J by 5 bases, with 16 bases left in between. This CDR3 has 15 residues. The CDR3 DNA follows: TGTGCCAGCAGCTTAGGAGGGTCAGGGACGGAGACCCAGTACTTC. Translating it yields CASSLGGSGTETQYF.

The V gene is TRBV7-9, the J gene TRBJ2-5; TRBD2 aligns across 9 bases. CDR1 is SEHNR and CDR2 is FQNEAQ in the germline V gene (reference sequence). This CDR3 has 17 amino acids. V shed 5 bases and J 4 bases; nucleotides not matched to a gene: 14. This chain's CDR3 is CASSPSRVAGEGETQYF. The CDR3 DNA sequence: TGTGCCAGCAGCCCTTCTAGGGTAGCGGGAGAGGGAGAGACCCAGTACTTC.

This chain joins TRBV6-5 and TRBJ2-1; the match to TRBD2 covers 7 bases. This CDR3 has 16 amino acids. Losses at the gene ends were 3 bases for V and 0 bases for J; bases not matched to a gene: 5. Germline V gene lookup returns CDR1 MNHEY and CDR2 SVGAGI. The CDR3 DNA follows: TGTGCCAGCAGTTATGGCGGGAGATCCTCCTACAATGAGCAGTTCTTC. Its translation is CASSYGGRSSYNEQFF.

The chain is built from TRBV4-1 and TRBJ2-7; maybe TRBD2 (5 bases). There are 13 residues in the CDR3. V lost 0 bases to trimming and J lost 6 bases, with 9 bases between them. CDR1 is MGHRA and CDR2 is YSYEKL in the germline V gene. The CDR3 DNA reads as TGCGCCAGCAGCCAAGATCCGAGGGCCGAGCAGTACTTC. This encodes CASSQDPRAEQYF.

V and J are TRBV27 and TRBJ2-7; the D gene is possibly TRBD1 (6 bases). CDR3 length: 14 residues. Germline V gene data show CDR1 as MNHEY and CDR2 as SMNVEV (reference sequence). V gave up 4 bases and J gave up 6 bases, with 16 bases separating them. The CDR3 loop is CASSSQGFFFEQYF. DNA of the CDR3: TGTGCCAGCAGTTCACAGGGATTTTTTTTCGAGCAGTACTTC.

The gene calls are TRBV18 and TRBJ2-3; D is unclear. The CDR3 is 14 residues long. V was cut by 6 bases and J by 6 bases, with 16 bases left in between. Germline-derived CDR1 and CDR2 are KGHSH and LQKENI. DNA for the CDR3: TGTGCCAGCTCCCCCACTGGCCCGGCTGATACGCAGTATTTT. Its protein product is CASSPTGPADTQYF.

The V gene is TRBV5-1, the J gene TRBJ1-4; the match to TRBD1 covers 9 bases. Germline CDR1 and CDR2: SGHRS and YFSETQ. This CDR3 has 16 amino acids. V lost 3 bases, J lost 3 bases, and 6 bases stayed unmatched. CDR3 DNA: TGCGCCAGCAGCTGGACAGGGGATCCATCTAATGAAAAACTGTTTTTT. Encoded protein: CASSWTGDPSNEKLFF.

Worth noting for this clone: One junction end disagrees with the germline gene, perhaps due to a read error. The chain employs TRBV5-4 and TRBJ2-7; maybe TRBD1 (6 bases). This CDR3 contains 15 residues. CDR1 SGHNT and CDR2 YYREEE come from the germline V gene (reference sequence). CDR3 DNA: TGCGCCAGCAGCCAAGACCCAGGGACAACCTACGAGCAGTACTTC. Translated: CASSQDPGTTYEQYF.

This clone was detected only once. This chain links TRBV19 with TRBJ1-5, with a possible D match to TRBD1 (5 bases). Germline-derived CDR1 and CDR2 are LNHDA and SQIVND (reference sequence). The V gene lost 4 bases and the J gene lost 1 base, with 11 bases spanning the gap. The CDR3 is 15 amino acids. The CDR3 bases are TGTGCCAGTAGTAAGATGGGGGGAAGCAATCAGCCCCAGCATTTT. Translation: CASSKMGGSNQPQHF.

V is TRBV5-1 and J is TRBJ2-1; D ambiguous. CDR1 and CDR2 from the germline V gene are SGHRS and YFSETQ. CDR3 length: 14 residues. V dropped 3 bases and J dropped 2 bases, with 9 bases sitting between them. For the CDR3, the DNA is TGCGCCAGCAGCTCCGACTGGACCTACAATGAGCAGTTCTTC. Protein sequence: CASSSDWTYNEQFF.

This clone was recorded once. The DNA for the CDR3 is TGTGCCAGCAGCCCGTATACCGGGACCAACTATGGCTACACCTTC. This translates into CASSPYTGTNYGYTF. This chain connects TRBV7-8 to TRBJ1-2, with D possibly matching TRBD1 (5 bases). This CDR3 has 15 amino acids. V was trimmed by 5 bases and J by 2 bases, leaving 15 bases between them. Germline-derived CDR1 and CDR2 are SGHVS and FQNEAQ. The whole variable domain, filled in from reference TRBV7-8 and TRBJ1-2, reads GAGVSQSPRYKVAKRGQDVALRCDPISGHVSLFWYQQALGQGPEFLTYFQNEAQLDKSGLPSDRFFAERPEGSVSTLKIQRTQQEDSAVYLCASSPYTGTNYGYTFGSGTRLTVV.

This rearrangement joins TRBV18 to TRBJ1-1; 7 bases agree with TRBD1. This CDR3 has 15 amino acids. V dropped 3 bases and J dropped 0; count of bases not matched to a gene: 4. Germline V CDR1 and CDR2: KGHSH, LQKENI. The CDR3 region is CASSPGQSMNTEAFF. Written as DNA, the CDR3 is TGTGCCAGCTCACCGGGACAGTCCATGAACACTGAAGCTTTCTTT.

The rearrangement links TRBV2 to TRBJ2-7, with unresolved D. The CDR3 consists of 13 residues. Germline CDR1 is SNHLY and CDR2 is FYNNEI. V gave up 10 bases and J gave up 0 bases, with 13 bases separating them. DNA of the CDR3: TGTGCCACCCTAGTGCAGGTCTCCTACGAGCAGTACTTC. Its translation is CATLVQVSYEQYF.

The CDR3 region is CASTGSAAGVSDEQYF. The DNA for the CDR3 is TGCGCCAGCACCGGAAGTGCAGCGGGAGTTTCAGACGAGCAGTACTTC. This chain connects TRBV5-1 to TRBJ2-5, with TRBD2 matching over 8 bases. The J call is in doubt because the DNA end fits TRBJ2-7 better. Germline CDR1 is SGHRS and CDR2 is YFSETQ. The CDR3 covers 16 residues.

V is TRBV15 and J is TRBJ2-2, with D unresolved. The length of the CDR3 is 15 residues. Trimming stripped 1 base from V and 7 bases from J, with 13 bases between. CDR1 and CDR2 (germline): LNHNV, YYDKDF (reference sequence). CDR3 DNA: TGTGCCACCAGCAGAGGTGGCATGGGCGGCGGGGAGCTGTTTTTT. This sequence encodes CATSRGGMGGGELFF.

As to this clone: The sample carries other DNA sequences with the same CDR3. This chain links TRBV29-1 with TRBJ1-1; D unclear. Germline CDR1 SQVTM, CDR2 ANQGSEA. The V end lost 3 bases, the J end lost 10 bases, and 15 bases lay between the germline ends. The CDR3 has 12 residues. CDR3 sequence: CSVEDGLGSAFF. The CDR3 DNA reads as TGCAGCGTTGAGGACGGCCTGGGATCAGCTTTCTTT.

The CDR3 DNA is TGTGCCAGCAGTCTAAGGACAGGGTGGGGCTATGGCTACACCTTC. Encoded protein: CASSLRTGWGYGYTF. The chain combines TRBV27 with TRBJ1-2; 8 positions match TRBD1. The J segment lost 4 bases and the V segment lost 5 bases, leaving 9 bases of the junction unmatched. In germline, CDR1 is MNHEY, CDR2 SMNVEV (reference sequence). This CDR3 comprises 15 residues.

This clone was recorded a few times. The chain carries TRBV19 and TRBJ2-5; 11 bases are shared with TRBD2. Trimming took 3 bases from V and 1 from J; bases not matched to a gene: 4. The CDR3 covers 16 residues. The V gene's germline CDR1 is LNHDA and CDR2 SQIVND (reference sequence). The CDR3 loop reads CASSMRLAGLQETQYF. Written as DNA, the CDR3 is TGTGCCAGTAGTATGAGACTAGCGGGACTCCAAGAGACCCAGTACTTC.

The chain carries TRBV27 and TRBJ2-3; no clear D. V lost 6 bases to trimming and J lost 10 bases, with 17 bases between them. The CDR3 is 13 residues long. In germline, CDR1 is MNHEY, CDR2 SMNVEV (reference sequence). CDR3 sequence reads: CASSLEMMEPQYF. The CDR3 DNA reads TGTGCCAGCAGCCTAGAGATGATGGAGCCGCAGTATTTT.

The chain has TRBV7-2 and TRBJ2-5; 10 bases match TRBD2. CDR1 and CDR2 (germline): SGHTA, FQGNSA. Trimming took 3 bases from V and 4 from J; bases not matched to a gene: 5. This CDR3 region has 15 residues. This CDR3 reads CASSFLAGGGETQYF. The CDR3 coding sequence is TGTGCCAGCAGCTTCTTAGCGGGAGGCGGAGAGACCCAGTACTTC.

The table lists this clone with a count of one. The chain couples TRBV11-2 to TRBJ2-7, with a tentative D call TRBD2 (6 bases). CDR1 SGHAT and CDR2 FQNNGV come from the germline V gene. The CDR3 is 14 residues long. V was clipped by 4 bases and J by 2 bases, with 12 bases between them. In DNA form, the CDR3 reads TGTGCCAGCAGCTCCCGGGACTCCGCCTACGAGCAGTACTTC. It yields the protein CASSSRDSAYEQYF.

The chain is built from TRBV9 and TRBJ2-3; D not certain. Germline V CDR1 and CDR2: SGDLS, YYNGEE. The V end lost 3 bases, the J end lost 1 base, and 9 bases lay between the germline ends. The CDR3 has 14 amino acids. The CDR3: CASSANSRTDTQYF. In DNA form, the CDR3 reads TGTGCCAGCAGCGCAAACAGCCGCACAGATACGCAGTATTTT.

The V call is TRBV27, the J call TRBJ2-5; D may be TRBD2 (6 bases). Germline CDR1 MNHEY, CDR2 SMNVEV (reference sequence). The CDR3 is made up of 12 amino acids. V was clipped by 0 bases and J by 7 bases, with 6 bases between them. The CDR3 coding sequence is TGTGCCAGCAGTTTATCCGGGGGGACCCAGTACTTC. Its protein product is CASSLSGGTQYF.

The rearrangement joins TRBV11-2 to TRBJ1-1, with a tentative D call TRBD1 (5 bases). CDR1 and CDR2 from the germline V gene are SGHAT and FQNNGV. This CDR3 is 15 amino acids long. V dropped 5 bases and J dropped 0 bases, with 13 bases sitting between them. Written as DNA, the CDR3 is TGTGCCAGCAGCCGGGCGGGGGGGATGAACACTGAAGCTTTCTTT. This codes for CASSRAGGMNTEAFF.

The chain has TRBV6-4 and TRBJ1-1, with D perhaps matching TRBD1 (5 bases). This CDR3 region has 13 residues. CDR1 is MRHNA, CDR2 SNTAGT, per germline. V was trimmed by 3 bases and J by 4 bases, leaving 9 bases between them. CDR3 loop: CASSEDGGTEAFF. The CDR3 DNA is TGTGCCAGCAGTGAGGACGGGGGCACTGAAGCTTTCTTT.

The CDR3 loop is CASSRVQTQETQYF. In nucleotides, the CDR3 is TGTGCCAGCAGCAGGGTACAGACACAAGAGACCCAGTACTTC. The chain combines TRBV5-6 with TRBJ2-5; D gene unclear. V lost 4 bases to trimming and J lost 2 bases, with 12 bases between them. CDR1 SGHDT and CDR2 YYEEEE come from the germline V gene. This CDR3 region has 14 residues. Together with reference TRBV5-6 and TRBJ2-5, the CDR3 gives the full variable domain: DAGVTQSPTHLIKTRGQQVTLRCSPKSGHDTVSWYQQALGQGPQFIFQYYEEEERQRGNFPDRFSGHQFPNYSSELNVNALLLGDSALYLCASSRVQTQETQYFGPGTRLLVL.

This clone was seen only a few times. The chain carries TRBV29-1 and TRBJ2-7; 9 nucleotides agree with TRBD1. The CDR3 spans 13 residues. The germline V gene encodes CDR1 SQVTM and CDR2 ANQGSEA. The CDR3, as DNA: TGCAGTGCCGCCGGGACAGGGTACTACGAGCAGTACTTC. Its translation: CSAAGTGYYEQYF.

The chain employs TRBV7-8 and TRBJ1-4; D is possibly TRBD1 (6 bases). The V gene lost 1 base and the J gene lost 3 bases, with 15 bases spanning the gap. Germline-derived CDR1 and CDR2 are SGHVS and FQNEAQ. The CDR3 has 17 amino acids. CDR3: CASSLVGAGRPNEKLFF. The CDR3 nucleotides read TGTGCCAGCAGCTTAGTGGGGGCAGGGAGACCTAATGAAAAACTGTTTTTT.

The chain uses TRBV5-1 and TRBJ1-1; no reliable D call. The germline gives CDR1 SGHRS, CDR2 YFSETQ. V was pared by 4 bases and J by 1 base, with 14 bases between. This CDR3 region has 15 residues. CDR3 sequence reads: CASSVNLQKNTEAFF. CDR3 nucleotide sequence: TGCGCCAGCAGCGTAAACCTACAGAAGAACACTGAAGCTTTCTTT.

This rearrangement joins TRBV7-9 to TRBJ2-5; 7 nucleotides agree with TRBD1. Germline loops: CDR1 SEHNR, CDR2 FQNEAQ (reference sequence). The V gene end was trimmed by 4 bases and the J gene end by 5 bases; junction bases not matched to a gene: 13. The CDR3 has 16 residues. This CDR3 is CASSSPERDRVETQYF. Here the CDR3 DNA reads TGTGCCAGCAGCTCTCCCGAACGAGACAGGGTGGAGACCCAGTACTTC. The full variable domain, in which reference TRBV7-9 and TRBJ2-5 provide the parts outside the CDR3, is DTGVSQNPRHKITKRGQNVTFRCDPISEHNRLYWYRQTLGQGPEFLTYFQNEAQLEKSRLLSDRFSAERPKGSFSTLEIQRTEQGDSAMYLCASSSPERDRVETQYFGPGTRLLVL.

The chain is built from TRBV6-6 and TRBJ2-7; D unresolved. Trimming took 2 bases from V and 2 from J, leaving 4 bases between them. The germline V gene has CDR1 MNHNY and CDR2 SVGAGI (reference sequence). The CDR3 sequence is 12 residues long. The CDR3 region is CASSYGTYEQYF. The CDR3 DNA reads as TGTGCCAGCAGTTACGGAACCTACGAGCAGTACTTC.

The genes are TRBV6-5 and TRBJ1-2; possibly TRBD1 for D (6 bases). Germline loops: CDR1 MNHEY, CDR2 SVGAGI. The V end lost 1 base, the J end lost 8 bases, and 14 bases lay between the germline ends. CDR3 length: 14 residues. Here the CDR3 DNA reads TGTGCCAGCAGTTACTGGGGGGGGCCGGACGGCTACACCTTC. It encodes CASSYWGGPDGYTF.